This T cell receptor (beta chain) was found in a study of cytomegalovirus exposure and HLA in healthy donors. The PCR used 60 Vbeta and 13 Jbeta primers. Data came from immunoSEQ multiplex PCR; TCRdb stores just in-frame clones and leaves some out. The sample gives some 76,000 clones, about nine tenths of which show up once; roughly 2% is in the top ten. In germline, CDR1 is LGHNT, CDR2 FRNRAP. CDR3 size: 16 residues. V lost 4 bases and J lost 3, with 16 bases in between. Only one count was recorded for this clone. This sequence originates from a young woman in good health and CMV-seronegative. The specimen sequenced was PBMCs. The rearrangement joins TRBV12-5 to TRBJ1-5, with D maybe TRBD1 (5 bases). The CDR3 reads CASGSLGRDYNQPQHF. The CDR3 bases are TGTGCTAGTGGTTCTTTAGGGAGGGACTACAATCAGCCCCAGCATTTT.